One T cell receptor (beta chain) is described in this entry. What it recognizes is unknown. The ends were cut back, 11 bases at V and 2 bases at J, with 16 bases in the middle. This CDR3 is built from 14 residues. From germline, CDR1 is MNHNS and CDR2 SASEGT. For TCR beta, libraries came from quantitative 5'-RACE with molecular barcodes. TCRdb ran MiXCR on the 5' RACE reads and lists one entry per CDR3 protein. The repertoire has more than 250,000 distinct CDR3 sequences, approximately 8% of them found once; the top ten carry 14% to 15%. The record originates from a study of CD8 T cells in ankylosing spondylitis. Study results and caveats: Within matched ankylosing spondylitis synovial fluid, disease-linked clones were reportedly significantly enriched. With a CD8+ phenotype, disease-linked clones were relatively rare in peripheral blood. Made up of 7 to 9 highly homologous variants, a TCR beta motif appeared characteristic of ankylosing spondylitis blood.

This receptor was taken from a male donor with ankylosing spondylitis. The V gene is TRBV6-1, the J gene TRBJ1-5, with D tentatively TRBD1 (5 bases). The sequenced sample consisted of blood, either unsorted or a sorted T cell fraction (not recorded which). The CDR3 DNA follows: TGTGCCTCGGCCAGGGAATGGGGCAATCAGCCCCAGCATTTT. This gives the protein CASAREWGNQPQHF.